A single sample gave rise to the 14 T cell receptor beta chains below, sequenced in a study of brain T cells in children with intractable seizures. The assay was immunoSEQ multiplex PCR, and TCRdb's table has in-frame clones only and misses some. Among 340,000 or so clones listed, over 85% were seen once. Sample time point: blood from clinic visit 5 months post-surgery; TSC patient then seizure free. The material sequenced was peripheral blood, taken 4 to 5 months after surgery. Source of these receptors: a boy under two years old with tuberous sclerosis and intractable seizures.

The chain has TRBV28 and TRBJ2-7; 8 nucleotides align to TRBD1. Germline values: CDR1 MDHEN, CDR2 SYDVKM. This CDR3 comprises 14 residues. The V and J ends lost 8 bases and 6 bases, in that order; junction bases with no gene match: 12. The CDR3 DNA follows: TGTGCCAGCTTCGGACAGGGTCTATCGGGCGAGCAGTACTTC. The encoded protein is CASFGQGLSGEQYF.

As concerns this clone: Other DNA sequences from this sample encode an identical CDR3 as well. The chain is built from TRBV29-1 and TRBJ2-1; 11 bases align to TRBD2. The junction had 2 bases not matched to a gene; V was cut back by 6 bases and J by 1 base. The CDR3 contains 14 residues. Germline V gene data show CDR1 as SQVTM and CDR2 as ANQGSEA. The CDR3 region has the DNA TGCAGCGTGGGGACTAGCGGTTCCTACAATGAGCAGTTCTTC. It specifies CSVGTSGSYNEQFF.

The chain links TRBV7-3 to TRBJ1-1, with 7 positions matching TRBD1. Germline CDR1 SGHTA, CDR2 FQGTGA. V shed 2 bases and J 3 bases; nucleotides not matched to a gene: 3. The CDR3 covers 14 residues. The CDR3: CASSLEGAYTEAFF. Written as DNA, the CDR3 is TGTGCCAGCAGCTTAGAGGGGGCCTACACTGAAGCTTTCTTT.

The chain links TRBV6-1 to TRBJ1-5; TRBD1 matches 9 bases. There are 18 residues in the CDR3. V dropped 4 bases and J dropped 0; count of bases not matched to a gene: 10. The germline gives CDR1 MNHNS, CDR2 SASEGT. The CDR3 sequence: CASSADRGREYSNQPQHF. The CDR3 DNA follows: TGTGCCAGCAGTGCAGACAGGGGGAGAGAGTATAGCAATCAGCCCCAGCATTTT.

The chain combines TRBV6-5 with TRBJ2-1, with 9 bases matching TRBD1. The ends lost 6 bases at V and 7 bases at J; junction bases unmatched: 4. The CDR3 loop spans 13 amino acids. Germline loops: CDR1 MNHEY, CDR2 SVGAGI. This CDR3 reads CASRTQGANEQFF. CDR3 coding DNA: TGTGCCAGCAGAACACAGGGGGCGAATGAGCAGTTCTTC.

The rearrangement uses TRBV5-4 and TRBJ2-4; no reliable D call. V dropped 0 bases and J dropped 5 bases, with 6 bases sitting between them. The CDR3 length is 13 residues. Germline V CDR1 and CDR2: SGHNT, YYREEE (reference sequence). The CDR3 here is CASSLGLENIQYF. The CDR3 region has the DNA TGTGCCAGCAGCTTGGGTTTGGAAAACATTCAGTACTTC.

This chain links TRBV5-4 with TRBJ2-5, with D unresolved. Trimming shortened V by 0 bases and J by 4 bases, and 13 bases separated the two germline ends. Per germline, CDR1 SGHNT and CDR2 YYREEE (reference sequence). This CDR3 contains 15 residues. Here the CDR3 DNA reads TGTGCCAGCAGCTTGGTAATTGGGTCGATAGAGACCCAGTACTTC. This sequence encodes CASSLVIGSIETQYF.

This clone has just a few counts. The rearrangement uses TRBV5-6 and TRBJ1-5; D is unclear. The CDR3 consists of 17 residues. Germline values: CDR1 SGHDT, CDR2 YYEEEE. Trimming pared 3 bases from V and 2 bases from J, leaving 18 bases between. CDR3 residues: CASSSWWGGPGNQPQHF. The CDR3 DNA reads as TGTGCCAGCAGCTCTTGGTGGGGTGGACCAGGCAATCAGCCCCAGCATTTT. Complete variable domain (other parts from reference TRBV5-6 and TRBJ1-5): DAGVTQSPTHLIKTRGQQVTLRCSPKSGHDTVSWYQQALGQGPQFIFQYYEEEERQRGNFPDRFSGHQFPNYSSELNVNALLLGDSALYLCASSSWWGGPGNQPQHFGDGTRLSIL.

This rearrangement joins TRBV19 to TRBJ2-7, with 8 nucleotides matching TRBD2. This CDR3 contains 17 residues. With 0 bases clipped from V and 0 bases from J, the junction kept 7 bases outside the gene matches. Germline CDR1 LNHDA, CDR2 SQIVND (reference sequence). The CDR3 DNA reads TGTGCCAGTAGTATAGACCCCCCGAGCGGGAGCTCCTACGAGCAGTACTTC. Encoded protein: CASSIDPPSGSSYEQYF.

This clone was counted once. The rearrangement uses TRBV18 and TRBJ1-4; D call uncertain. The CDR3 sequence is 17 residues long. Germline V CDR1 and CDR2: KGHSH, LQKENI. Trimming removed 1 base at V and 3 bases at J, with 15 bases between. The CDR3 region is CASSPLAGKTANEKLFF. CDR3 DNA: TGTGCCAGCTCACCACTTGCTGGGAAAACGGCTAATGAAAAACTGTTTTTT.

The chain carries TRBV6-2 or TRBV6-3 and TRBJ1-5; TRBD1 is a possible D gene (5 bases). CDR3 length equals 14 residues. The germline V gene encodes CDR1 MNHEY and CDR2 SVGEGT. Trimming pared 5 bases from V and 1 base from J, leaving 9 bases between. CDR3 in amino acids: CASSGRESNQPQHF. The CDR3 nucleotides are TGTGCCAGCAGTGGCAGGGAGAGCAATCAGCCCCAGCATTTT.

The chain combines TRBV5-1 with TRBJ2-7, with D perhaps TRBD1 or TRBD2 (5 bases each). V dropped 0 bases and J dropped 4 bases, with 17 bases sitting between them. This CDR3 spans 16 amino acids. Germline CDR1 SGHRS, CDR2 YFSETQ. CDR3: CASSLGGDVWKYEQYF. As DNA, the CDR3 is TGCGCCAGCAGCTTGGGAGGGGACGTATGGAAGTACGAGCAGTACTTC.

CDR3 nucleotides: TGCGCCAGCAGCGATCGGGGACCCCAGCATTTT. Protein product: CASSDRGPQHF. The V call is TRBV5-1, the J call TRBJ1-5; D is unresolved. The V end lost 4 bases, the J end lost 10 bases, and 9 bases lay between the germline ends. CDR3 length: 11 amino acids. Germline V lookup: CDR1 SGHRS, CDR2 YFSETQ.

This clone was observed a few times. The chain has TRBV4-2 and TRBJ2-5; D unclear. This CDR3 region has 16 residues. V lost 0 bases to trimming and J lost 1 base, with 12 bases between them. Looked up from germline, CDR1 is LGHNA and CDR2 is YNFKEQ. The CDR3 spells CASSQDPRKGQETQYF. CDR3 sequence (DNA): TGTGCCAGCAGCCAAGATCCTCGAAAAGGCCAAGAGACCCAGTACTTC.